This is a list of T cell receptor beta chains from one sample in a study of cytomegalovirus exposure and HLA in healthy donors. Profiled with immunoSEQ multiplex PCR; TCRdb holds only in-frame clones, not every one. The sample comprises more than 100,000 clones, roughly 80% of which are singletons, and 2.1% rests with the top ten. The sequenced sample was PBMCs. The source of these receptors is a man in his thirties or forties in good health and CMV-seronegative. Each CDR3 is given with its conserved first and last residue. The D gene is left open where the match is weak. Only some rows state a clone size, as once, few, many or a class for expanded clones.

V gene	D gene	J gene	clone size	CDR3 DNA	CDR3 protein
TRBV27	TRBD2	TRBJ2-7	.	TGTGCCAGCAGTCCAGGACTAGCGGGGGGCTCCTACGAGCAGTACTTC	CASSPGLAGGSYEQYF
TRBV10-3	TRBD1	TRBJ1-1	.	TGTGCCATCAGTGAGTCAGAAGGGGGCAGGACTGAAGCTTTCTTT	CAISESEGGRTEAFF
TRBV4-2	.	TRBJ2-7	few	TGTGCCAGCAGCCAAGACATCGAGAACAGCTACGAGCAGTACTTC	CASSQDIENSYEQYF
TRBV11-3	.	TRBJ2-3	.	TGTGCCAGCAGCTTTATCGGGGAGGATACGCAGTATTTT	CASSFIGEDTQYF
TRBV6-1	TRBD1	TRBJ2-7	.	TGTGCCAGCAGTGCCCTGGGACAGAACTACGAGCAGTACTTC	CASSALGQNYEQYF
TRBV5-4	.	TRBJ1-3	few	TGCGCCAGCAGCCAAGATCTACAGGTTGTGAACACCATATATTTT	CASSQDLQVVNTIYF
TRBV29-1	TRBD1	TRBJ2-1	.	TGCAGCGTTGATGGATTTGGGACAGCGCAGTTCTTC	CSVDGFGTAQFF
TRBV18	.	TRBJ2-5	.	TGTGCCAGCTCACCGGCCGGGACATCAGGGACCCAGTACTTC	CASSPAGTSGTQYF
TRBV5-1	TRBD2	TRBJ2-1	.	TGCGCCAGCAGCCTAGTAGCGGGGGCCTCCTACAATGAGCAGTTCTTC	CASSLVAGASYNEQFF
TRBV4-3	.	TRBJ2-3	.	TGCGCCAGCAGCCCGGGGACAGATACGCAGTATTTT	CASSPGTDTQYF
TRBV4-2	.	TRBJ1-6	.	TGTGCCAGCAGCCAAGAAGTGTACGGGAGCTCCTATAATTCACCCCTCCACTTT	CASSQEVYGSSYNSPLHF
TRBV27	TRBD1	TRBJ1-5	.	TGTGCCAGCAGTACTGACAGGGGACTGCAGCCCCAGCATTTT	CASSTDRGLQPQHF
TRBV5-1	TRBD1	TRBJ1-2	once	TGCGCCAGCAGCAAGGGACAGGGAATCATCTCAAACTATGGCTGCACCTTC	CASSKGQGIISNYGCTF
TRBV28	.	TRBJ1-5	.	TGTGCCAGCAGTTCTATCGCTAGACAGGTATATCAGCCCCAGCATTTT	CASSSIARQVYQPQHF
TRBV11-2	.	TRBJ2-6	.	TGTGCCAGCAGCTTCATAGTGGCAGTACGCTCTGGGGCCAACGGCCTGACTTTC	CASSFIVAVRSGANGLTF
TRBV5-1	TRBD1	TRBJ2-5	.	TGCGCCAGCAGCCTGGGGACAGGGTGGGAGACCCAGTACTTC	CASSLGTGWETQYF
TRBV19	TRBD1	TRBJ1-1	.	TGTGCCACCCAGACAGGGAGGGAAGCTTTCTTT	CATQTGREAFF
TRBV28	.	TRBJ2-3	.	TGTGCCACCCTGGACTCGAGAAAGGGAGATACGCAGTATTTT	CATLDSRKGDTQYF
TRBV6-1	.	TRBJ1-5	few	TGTGCCAGCCTTGGGCGGGGTAGCAATCAGCCCCAGCATTTT	CASLGRGSNQPQHF
TRBV30	.	TRBJ2-7	.	TGTGCCTGGAGTGTAGGGCCAGGGGACTACGAGCAGTACTTC	CAWSVGPGDYEQYF
TRBV20-1	.	TRBJ1-2	.	TGCAGTGTGCAGGATTTGGGCCTTTACACCTTC	CSVQDLGLYTF
TRBV5-1	.	TRBJ1-1	.	TGCGCCAGCAGCTTGGCGGCGGGGCAGACCGAAGCTTTCTTT	CASSLAAGQTEAFF
TRBV6-7	.	TRBJ1-5	.	TGTGCCAGCAGCGTCGACAAAGATCATCAGCCCCAGCATTTT	CASSVDKDHQPQHF
TRBV5-5	TRBD1	TRBJ1-1	once	TGTGCCAGCAGACCCGGGACAGGGGAAAAAGCTTTCTTT	CASRPGTGEKAFF